This is a list of T cell receptor beta chains from one sample in a study of beta chain features in type 1 diabetes. The table came from immunoSEQ multiplex PCR; TCRdb's copy has only in-frame clones and leaves some out. Among hundreds of thousands of clones listed, about an eighth were seen once. The sequencing input was naive CD4+ T cells from blood. Receptors were obtained from a young man with type 1 diabetes. The CDR3 runs from the conserved cysteine through the conserved F or W. D genes are given only for firm matches. The listing skips clone size in some rows; elsewhere it reads once, few, many or a size class.

TRBV4-3	few	15	TRBJ1-5	-	TGCGCCAGCAGCCAAGATGACGGGGGCAATCAGCCCCAGCATTTT	CASSQDDGGNQPQHF
TRBV27	few	13	TRBJ2-5	-	TGTGCCAGCGGCCGGGACACCAAAGAGACCCAGTACTTC	CASGRDTKETQYF
TRBV7-9	-	12	TRBJ1-1	TRBD1	TGTGCCAGCAGCTCCAGGGGGGCTGAAGCTTTCTTT	CASSSRGAEAFF
TRBV19	-	13	TRBJ2-5	-	TGTGCCAGTAGACCAGGACCTCAAGAGACCCAGTACTTC	CASRPGPQETQYF
TRBV28	few	12	TRBJ2-7	-	TGTGCCAGCAGTTACAGGGACCACGAGCAGTACTTC	CASSYRDHEQYF
TRBV7-2	-	16	TRBJ2-3	TRBD2	TGTGCCAGCAGCTTCGCTAGCGGGAGTCTTCCAGATACGCAGTATTTT	CASSFASGSLPDTQYF
TRBV9	-	16	TRBJ2-5	TRBD2	TGTGCCAGCAGCGCAAGAGGACTAGCGGGGACAGAGACCCAGTACTTC	CASSARGLAGTETQYF
TRBV7-7	-	17	TRBJ2-1	TRBD2	TGTGCTAGCAGCTTAGCGGCCGGAACTAGCGGTAACAATGAGCAGTTCTTC	CASSLAAGTSGNNEQFF
TRBV30	-	13	TRBJ2-5	-	TGTGCCTGGAGTACGAAAAGGGGAGAGACCCAGTACTTC	CAWSTKRGETQYF
TRBV5-1	few	15	TRBJ2-1	TRBD1	TGCGCCAGCAGCCAGGACAGGGCATCCTACAATGAGCAGTTCTTC	CASSQDRASYNEQFF
TRBV27	few	17	TRBJ1-1	TRBD1	TGTGCCAGCAGTTTCTTACCCGGGACAGGGGGTTCCACTGAAGCTTTCTTT	CASSFLPGTGGSTEAFF
TRBV18	-	15	TRBJ1-3	TRBD1	TGTGCCAGCTCACCCGGGACAGCTACTGGAAACACCATATATTTT	CASSPGTATGNTIYF
TRBV7-9	few	15	TRBJ2-3	TRBD2	TGTGCCAGCAGCTTATTCAGCGGGAGCGCAGATACGCAGTATTTT	CASSLFSGSADTQYF
TRBV28	few	16	TRBJ2-7	-	TGTGCCAGCAGTTCCCAAAGGAGCAGGGCGAGGTACGAGCAGTACTTC	CASSSQRSRARYEQYF
TRBV10-3	few	16	TRBJ1-2	TRBD1	TGTGCCATCAGTGAGGAAAAAGGGACAGGGGCCTATGGCTACACCTTC	CAISEEKGTGAYGYTF
TRBV5-6	-	16	TRBJ2-2	-	TGTGCCAGCAGCTTTGAAGTTGGGGCGAACACCGGGGAGCTGTTTTTT	CASSFEVGANTGELFF
TRBV19	-	14	TRBJ2-3	-	TGTGCCAGTAGGCGCCGCCCCAGCACAGATACGCAGTATTTT	CASRRRPSTDTQYF
TRBV29-1	few	14	TRBJ1-2	-	TGCAGCGTTGAAGCTCAGGGCAGGGAATTGGGCTACACCTTC	CSVEAQGRELGYTF
TRBV20-1	-	10	TRBJ2-1	-	TGCAGTGCTAGAGGGGGGATTCAGTTCTTC	CSARGGIQFF
TRBV7-9	few	14	TRBJ2-1	-	TGTGCCAGCAGCTTAGCGGGGGCGGATCCTGAGCAGTTCTTC	CASSLAGADPEQFF
TRBV30	few	13	TRBJ2-5	TRBD1	TGTGCCTGGAGTAACAGGGGGCTAGGGACCCAGTACTTC	CAWSNRGLGTQYF
TRBV2	few	14	TRBJ2-4	TRBD1	TGTGCCAGCAGTGGACAGGGGTCCAAAAACATTCAGTACTTC	CASSGQGSKNIQYF
TRBV6-1	few	16	TRBJ1-2	TRBD1	TGTGCCAGCAGTGAAGCCCGGGACAGGCGTCCTTATGGCTACACCTTC	CASSEARDRRPYGYTF
TRBV6-6	once	14	TRBJ1-2	-	TGTGCCAGCAGTCCCCGGACAGAAAGCTGGGGCTACACCTTC	CASSPRTESWGYTF
TRBV9	few	14	TRBJ2-3	-	TGTGCCAGCAGCGCCCGGGACTTCACAGATACGCAGTATTTT	CASSARDFTDTQYF
TRBV4-3	-	17	TRBJ2-6	TRBD1	TGCGCCAGCAGTCGAGGACAGGGGACCTCTGGGGCCAACGTCCTGACTTTC	CASSRGQGTSGANVLTF
TRBV30	-	16	TRBJ1-5	TRBD1	TGTGCCTGGAGTGTTGGGCAGGGGGTGAGCAATCAGCCCCAGCATTTT	CAWSVGQGVSNQPQHF
TRBV9	-	14	TRBJ1-1	-	TGTGCCAGCAGCTATTTGACGCTCGGGACTGAAGCTTTCTTT	CASSYLTLGTEAFF
TRBV10-3	-	14	TRBJ1-5	-	TGTGCCATCAGTGAGTCGACGGTCAATCAGCCCCAGCATTTT	CAISESTVNQPQHF
TRBV5-6	-	12	TRBJ2-1	-	TGTGCCAGCAGCTGGAGGGCGGATGAGCAGTTCTTC	CASSWRADEQFF
TRBV18	few	12	TRBJ2-1	-	TGTGCCAGCTCACCTAATCCCGGCGGGCAGTTCTTC	CASSPNPGGQFF
TRBV7-9	-	15	TRBJ1-5	-	TGTGCCAGCAGCCCATCCTGGGTAGTGGGGCAGCCCCAGCATTTT	CASSPSWVVGQPQHF
TRBV12-5	once	19	TRBJ2-5	TRBD2	TGTGCTAGTGGTTTGGTACTTAGACTAGCGGGAGGGCGAGGGGAGACCCAGTACTTC	CASGLVLRLAGGRGETQYF
TRBV11-2	-	15	TRBJ1-2	-	TGTGCCAGCAGCTTAGGAGGTCTCCCCTCTTATGGCTACACCTTC	CASSLGGLPSYGYTF
TRBV14	-	16	TRBJ2-2	-	TGTGCCAGCAGCCAGGAGTTTCGGGTGTACACCGGGGAGCTGTTTTTT	CASSQEFRVYTGELFF
TRBV30	-	11	TRBJ1-4	-	TGTGCCTGGAGTGTTGGGGGTAAACTTTTTTTT	CAWSVGGKLFF
TRBV5-4	few	17	TRBJ2-3	-	TGTGCCAGCAGCTCCGGGGGTGGAGGTAGTAGCACAGATACGCAGTATTTT	CASSSGGGGSSTDTQYF
TRBV7-3	-	16	TRBJ2-5	TRBD1	TGTGCCAGCAGCCCGAACTCGAGGACAGGGCCAGAGACCCAGTACTTC	CASSPNSRTGPETQYF
TRBV2	few	12	TRBJ2-7	-	TGTGCCAGCAGCCAACAGACCTACGAGCAGTACTTC	CASSQQTYEQYF
TRBV18	-	16	TRBJ1-5	-	TGTGCCAGCTCACCACCGTCGGGCAGCTCCAATCAGCCCCAGCATTTT	CASSPPSGSSNQPQHF
TRBV9	-	14	TRBJ1-3	-	TGTGCCAGCAGCGTAGTGGGGGGAAGAAACACCATATATTTT	CASSVVGGRNTIYF